One and the same sample provided the 19 T cell receptor beta chains below, sequenced in a study of T cell changes during pregnancy in multiple sclerosis. Repertoires were generated with immunoSEQ multiplex PCR, while TCRdb's copy carries only in-frame clones and drops some. The sample lists tens of thousands of clones, roughly nine tenths occurring once. The sequencing here drew on CD4+ T cells from peripheral blood mononuclear cells, taken in the second trimester of pregnancy. These receptors originate from a female donor with multiple sclerosis, enrolled in a pregnancy study.

The J gene is TRBJ1-4, the V gene TRBV7-9, with a weak D call TRBD1 (5 bases). Germline V CDR1 and CDR2: SEHNR, FQNEAQ (reference sequence). The V end lost 4 bases, the J end lost 2 bases, and 8 bases lay between the germline ends. This CDR3 contains 14 residues. The CDR3 coding sequence is TGTGCCAGCAGCTGGGGACTCACTAATGAAAAACTGTTTTTT. This gives the protein CASSWGLTNEKLFF.

The chain recombines TRBV27 with TRBJ2-3; 12 bases are shared with TRBD2. Germline V gene data show CDR1 as MNHEY and CDR2 as SMNVEV (reference sequence). Trimming removed 2 bases from V and 4 bases from J; junction bases left unmatched: 10. There are 18 residues in the CDR3. CDR3 in DNA: TGTGCCAGCAGTTTACTCCCCCCTCTAGCGGGAGGGCCAGATACGCAGTATTTT. This gives the protein CASSLLPPLAGGPDTQYF.

This clone came up once. The chain combines TRBV7-3 with TRBJ2-3, with TRBD1 matching over 7 bases. The V gene end was trimmed by 5 bases and the J gene end by 6 bases; junction bases not matched to a gene: 8. Germline V gene data show CDR1 as SGHTA and CDR2 as FQGTGA. The CDR3 sequence is 14 residues long. CDR3 in amino acids: CASSPGTEIDTQYF. For the CDR3, the DNA is TGTGCCAGCAGCCCCGGGACAGAAATTGATACGCAGTATTTT.

The chain combines TRBV11-2 with TRBJ1-1, with D uncertain. With 3 bases removed from V and 1 base from J, the gap between germline ends came to 6 bases. The CDR3 runs to 13 residues. CDR1 and CDR2 (germline): SGHAT, FQNNGV. The CDR3 DNA sequence: TGTGCCAGCAGCTTGAGGAAGAACACTGAAGCTTTCTTT. Amino acid sequence: CASSLRKNTEAFF.

V is TRBV27 and J is TRBJ2-6, with 9 bases identical to TRBD1. The CDR3 is 16 amino acids. Germline V gene sequence: CDR1 MNHEY, CDR2 SMNVEV (reference sequence). The J segment lost 2 bases and the V segment lost 5 bases, leaving 4 bases of the junction unmatched. The CDR3 DNA is TGTGCCAGCAGTCAACGGACAGGGGCTGGGGCCAACGTCCTGACTTTC. Protein product: CASSQRTGAGANVLTF.

This clone was observed a few times. This sequence joins TRBV15 and TRBJ1-5, with unresolved D. Germline V CDR1 and CDR2: LNHNV, YYDKDF (reference sequence). Trimming cost V 1 base and J 4 bases, with 8 bases left between them. This CDR3 has 14 residues. CDR3 in amino acids: CATSRGLANQPQHF. CDR3 DNA sequence: TGTGCCACCAGCAGAGGACTCGCAAATCAGCCCCAGCATTTT.

The chain uses TRBV2 and TRBJ2-3, with D possibly TRBD2 on 5 matching bases. The length of the CDR3 is 12 residues. Trimming left V 11 bases short and J 2 bases short, with 11 bases between. The germline gives CDR1 SNHLY, CDR2 FYNNEI. The DNA for the CDR3 is TGTGCCTGTCGGGGTAACACAGATACGCAGTATTTT. This sequence encodes CACRGNTDTQYF.

The rearrangement links TRBV10-1 to TRBJ1-2; TRBD1 matches at 7 bases. This CDR3 is built from 14 residues. CDR1 and CDR2 from the germline V gene are WNHNN and SYGVQD (reference sequence). V lost 4 bases and J lost 3; bases outside the gene matches: 5. The DNA for the CDR3 is TGCGCCAGCAGTGCAAAGACAGGGTACTATGGCTACACCTTC. Its protein is CASSAKTGYYGYTF.

The chain uses TRBV5-4 and TRBJ1-2; tentatively, D is TRBD1 (6 bases). Trimming shortened V by 0 bases and J by 2 bases, and 8 bases separated the two germline ends. The CDR3 length is 14 residues. Germline V gene sequence: CDR1 SGHNT, CDR2 YYREEE (reference sequence). The CDR3 nucleotides read TGTGCCAGCAGCTTGGGACAGGCAAACTATGGCTACACCTTC. It is translated as CASSLGQANYGYTF.

The chain has TRBV6-1 and TRBJ1-1; the match to TRBD1 covers 12 bases. This CDR3 region has 16 residues. Germline V gene data show CDR1 as MNHNS and CDR2 as SASEGT. The trim removed 4 bases at V and 1 base at J, leaving 4 bases unmatched. CDR3 in amino acids: CASSVRDRGRNTEAFF. CDR3 in DNA: TGTGCCAGCAGTGTAAGGGACAGGGGGCGGAACACTGAAGCTTTCTTT.

The chain has TRBV7-6 and TRBJ1-3, with 8 bases identical to TRBD1. This CDR3 is built from 15 residues. The V gene's germline CDR1 is SGHVS and CDR2 FNYEAQ. V was clipped by 1 base and J by 3 bases; unmatched bases: 2. The CDR3 protein is CASSLVDRVGNTIYF. The CDR3 nucleotides read TGTGCCAGCAGCTTAGTGGACAGGGTTGGAAACACCATATATTTT.

The chain combines TRBV5-8 with TRBJ1-1; D gene uncertain. The CDR3 consists of 12 residues. From germline, CDR1 is SGHTS and CDR2 YDEGEE. The V and J ends lost 4 bases and 4 bases respectively, with 8 bases between them. CDR3 region: CASSRVATEAFF. As DNA, the CDR3 is TGTGCCAGCAGCCGGGTGGCCACTGAAGCTTTCTTT. The variable domain in full, completed from reference TRBV5-8 and TRBJ1-1, reads EAGVTQSPTHLIKTRGQQATLRCSPISGHTSVYWYQQALGLGLQFLLWYDEGEERNRGNFPPRFSGRQFPNYSSELNVNALELEDSALYLCASSRVATEAFFGQGTRLTVV.

The chain is built from TRBV7-6 and TRBJ1-1; TRBD1 matches 9 bases. Trimming took 1 base from V and 5 from J; bases not matched to a gene: 11. The CDR3 has 17 amino acids. The V gene's germline CDR1 is SGHVS and CDR2 FNYEAQ. The CDR3: CASSLVVGQGIRTEAFF. The CDR3 DNA sequence: TGTGCCAGCAGCTTAGTAGTAGGACAGGGGATTAGGACTGAAGCTTTCTTT.

V and J are TRBV2 and TRBJ2-1; TRBD1 is a possible D gene (5 bases). Germline assignment: CDR1 SNHLY and CDR2 FYNNEI. The length of the CDR3 is 15 residues. V lost 7 bases and J lost 0, with 13 bases in between. The CDR3 region has the DNA TGTGCCAGCAAGGTCCGACAGAGCTCCTACAATGAGCAGTTCTTC. This gives the protein CASKVRQSSYNEQFF. Based on the CDR3 plus reference TRBV2 and TRBJ2-1, the full variable domain is EPEVTQTPSHQVTQMGQEVILRCVPISNHLYFYWYRQILGQKVEFLVSFYNNEISEKSEIFDDQFSVERPDGSNFTLKIRSTKLEDSAMYFCASKVRQSSYNEQFFGPGTRLTVL.

As regards this clone: Other nucleotide sequences in the sample specify the same CDR3. The V call is TRBV5-5, the J call TRBJ1-4; TRBD1 is a possible D gene (5 bases). CDR1 SGHKS and CDR2 YYEKEE come from the germline V gene (reference sequence). The CDR3 has 12 amino acids. V lost 1 base and J lost 8, with 6 bases in between. This CDR3 reads CASSLQGEKLFF. The DNA of the CDR3 is TGTGCCAGCAGCTTGCAGGGCGAAAAACTGTTTTTT.

This clone has only a few counts. The V call is TRBV5-1, the J call TRBJ1-6; 9 positions agree with TRBD1. This CDR3 spans 15 amino acids. V shed 0 bases and J 6 bases; nucleotides not matched to a gene: 1. Germline lookup yields CDR1 SGHRS and CDR2 YFSETQ. The CDR3 region has the DNA TGCGCCAGCAGCTTGGGGGGACAGGGTAATTCACCCCTCCACTTT. Translating it yields CASSLGGQGNSPLHF.

The chain carries TRBV25-1 and TRBJ1-2, with TRBD1 as a possible D gene (6 bases). Germline V CDR1 and CDR2: MGHDK, SYGVNS. Trimming shortened V by 5 bases and J by 8 bases, and 15 bases separated the two germline ends. The CDR3 covers 13 residues. The CDR3 here is CASSPQGTRGYTF. CDR3 bases: TGTGCCAGCAGTCCCCAGGGGACGAGGGGCTACACCTTC.

In DNA, the CDR3 is TGTGCCAGTAGTCCCAGCGGGAGACACAATGAGCAGTTCTTC. Amino acid sequence: CASSPSGRHNEQFF. The chain employs TRBV19 and TRBJ2-1; 8 positions agree with TRBD2. This CDR3 spans 14 amino acids. J was trimmed by 5 bases and V by 5 bases; bases with no gene match: 5. CDR1 and CDR2 (germline): LNHDA, SQIVND (reference sequence).

The rearrangement joins TRBV5-4 to TRBJ2-7; weak D call: TRBD1 (6 bases). V was cut by 4 bases and J by 3 bases, with 17 bases left in between. This CDR3 is built from 15 residues. Germline V CDR1 and CDR2: SGHNT, YYREEE (reference sequence). The chain's CDR3 is CASSTGAGQFYEQYF. CDR3 DNA: TGTGCCAGCAGCACGGGCGCAGGACAGTTCTACGAGCAGTACTTC.